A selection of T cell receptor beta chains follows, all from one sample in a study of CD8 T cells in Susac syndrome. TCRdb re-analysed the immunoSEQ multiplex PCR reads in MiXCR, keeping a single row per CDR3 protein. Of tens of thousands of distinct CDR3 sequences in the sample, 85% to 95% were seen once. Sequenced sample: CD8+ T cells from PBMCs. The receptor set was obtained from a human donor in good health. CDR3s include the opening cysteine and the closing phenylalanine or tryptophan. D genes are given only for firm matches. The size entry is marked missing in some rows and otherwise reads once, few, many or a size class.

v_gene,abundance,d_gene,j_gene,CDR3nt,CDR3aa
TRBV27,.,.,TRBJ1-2,TGTGCCAGCAGTCCTTCACACGTCTATGGCTACACCTTC,CASSPSHVYGYTF
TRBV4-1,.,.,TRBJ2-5,TGCGCCAGCAGCGGAGAAGGGCAAGAGACCCAGTACTTC,CASSGEGQETQYF
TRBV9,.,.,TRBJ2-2,TGTGCCAGCAGCGTAGGCGCGAACACCGGGGAGCTGTTTTTT,CASSVGANTGELFF
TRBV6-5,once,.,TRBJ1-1,TGTGCCAGCAGTTACTCGACGGACCGGGGCTTGAACACTGAAGCTTTCTTT,CASSYSTDRGLNTEAFF
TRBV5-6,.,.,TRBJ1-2,TGTGCCAGCAGCTTGTACGGGGGGATCGATGGCTACACCTTC,CASSLYGGIDGYTF
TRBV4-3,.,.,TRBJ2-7,TGCGCCAGCAGCCAAGACGTGGGATTTGGCTCTTACGAGCAGTACTTC,CASSQDVGFGSYEQYF
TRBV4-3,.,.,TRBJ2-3,TGCGCCAGCAGCCAAGATGGGTCAGATACGCAGTATTTT,CASSQDGSDTQYF
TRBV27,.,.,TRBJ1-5,TGTGCCAGCTGGGGGGCGAGCAATCAGCCCCAGCATTTT,CASWGASNQPQHF
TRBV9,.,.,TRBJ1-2,TGTGCCAGCAGCCCCAGGAAGGCTGAACCCGGCTACACCTTC,CASSPRKAEPGYTF
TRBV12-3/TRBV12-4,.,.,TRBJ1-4,TGTGCCAGCAGTTTGCAGAATTATGAAAAACTGTTTTTT,CASSLQNYEKLFF
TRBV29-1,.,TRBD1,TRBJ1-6,TGCAGCCCCCCCCCAGGGGGCTTTGGAAATTCACCCCTCCACTTT,CSPPPGGFGNSPLHF
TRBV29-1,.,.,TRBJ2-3,TGCAGCGTTGAATCACCACAGGGAGATACGCAGTATTTT,CSVESPQGDTQYF
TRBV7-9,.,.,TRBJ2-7,TGTGCCAGCAGCCACCGGGATTTAACCTACGAGCAGTACTTC,CASSHRDLTYEQYF
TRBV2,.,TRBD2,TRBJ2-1,TGTGCCAGCATGTTAGAGACTAGCGGGAATGAGCAGTTCTTC,CASMLETSGNEQFF
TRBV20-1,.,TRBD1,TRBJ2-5,TGCAGTGCTAGAGAAGGGACAGGGAAAGCGACCCAGTACTTC,CSAREGTGKATQYF
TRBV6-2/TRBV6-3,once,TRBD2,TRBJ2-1,TGTGCCAGCAGCCTCGGACTAGCGGGGGGTGGGCAGTTCTTC,CASSLGLAGGGQFF